Listed here are 9 T cell receptor beta chains from one sample, sequenced in a study of sequential checkpoint blockade in melanoma. The treatment denotes: randomized to nivolumab then ipilimumab (arm A) or the reverse (arm B). Clones were sequenced by immunoSEQ multiplex PCR, and TCRdb holds only the in-frame ones, with some missing. The table includes 10,000 to 15,000 clones, about 21% detected once. Specimen: tumor tissue (inferred from file names), collected from a patient given nivolumab and ipilimumab in sequence. The source is a human donor with melanoma.

This chain joins TRBV28 and TRBJ2-1; 8 positions agree with TRBD2. CDR1 and CDR2 from the germline V gene are MDHEN and SYDVKM. V was clipped by 2 bases and J by 4 bases; unmatched bases: 7. The CDR3 has 16 amino acids. The CDR3 DNA is TGTGCCAGCAGTTTAGCGGGCGGGGGGACGTACAATGAGCAGTTCTTC. Translation gives CASSLAGGGTYNEQFF. Full variable domain (outside the CDR3, taken from reference TRBV28 and TRBJ2-1): DVKVTQSSRYLVKRTGEKVFLECVQDMDHENMFWYRQDPGLGLRLIYFSYDVKMKEKGDIPEGYSVSREKKERFSLILESASTNQTSMYLCASSLAGGGTYNEQFFGPGTRLTVL.

The chain has TRBV9 and TRBJ2-7, with D unresolved. The CDR3 is 13 residues long. The V gene lost 2 bases and the J gene lost 6 bases, with 12 bases spanning the gap. Germline lookup yields CDR1 SGDLS and CDR2 YYNGEE. This CDR3 is CASSVYESGEQYF. CDR3 nucleotide sequence: TGTGCCAGCAGCGTCTACGAATCTGGCGAGCAGTACTTC.

This clone has a handful of counts. CDR3 in DNA: TGTGCCAGCAGGAACCGCCGGGGTATCGGCAGGGGGCACACTGAAGCTTTCTTT. Residues: CASRNRRGIGRGHTEAFF. The J gene is TRBJ1-1, the V gene TRBV28; TRBD1 matches 8 bases. The CDR3 sequence is 18 residues long. CDR1 and CDR2 (germline): MDHEN, SYDVKM. Losses at the gene ends were 6 bases for V and 3 bases for J; bases not matched to a gene: 18.

By proportion, this clone is medium-sized. The J gene is TRBJ1-4, the V gene TRBV28, with 11 bases identical to TRBD1. Germline V gene lookup returns CDR1 MDHEN and CDR2 SYDVKM. J was trimmed by 8 bases and V by 5 bases; bases with no gene match: 10. The CDR3 covers 16 residues. CDR3 sequence reads: CASSQSLGTGGEKLFF. CDR3 sequence (DNA): TGTGCCAGCAGTCAGAGCCTCGGGACAGGGGGGGAAAAACTGTTTTTT.

This clone was seen more than once but under ten times. V gene TRBV9 combines with J gene TRBJ2-5; possibly TRBD2 for D (6 bases). The CDR3 spans 12 residues. Germline V gene data show CDR1 as SGDLS and CDR2 as YYNGEE. V gave up 7 bases and J gave up 5 bases, with 12 bases separating them. DNA of the CDR3: TGTGCCAGCTCCGGAGGGTTCGAGACCCAGTACTTC. Its protein is CASSGGFETQYF.

This clone showed up just a few times. The chain couples TRBV11-3 to TRBJ2-1; 7 nucleotides line up with TRBD1. The CDR3 has 14 amino acids. Germline CDR1 SGHNT, CDR2 YENEEA. V was clipped by 0 bases and J by 7 bases; unmatched bases: 3. The CDR3 here is CASSLEGQWNEQFF. The CDR3 DNA reads TGTGCCAGCAGCTTAGAGGGACAGTGGAATGAGCAGTTCTTC. The whole variable domain, remainder taken from reference TRBV11-3 and TRBJ2-1, is EAGVVQSPRYKIIEKKQPVAFWCNPISGHNTLYWYLQNLGQGPELLIRYENEEAVDDSQLPKDRFSAERLKGVDSTLKIQPAELGDSAVYLCASSLEGQWNEQFFGPGTRLTVL.

The chain recombines TRBV29-1 with TRBJ2-2, with D tentatively TRBD2 (7 bases). V lost 7 bases and J 0 bases, leaving 12 bases between the germline ends. This CDR3 comprises 14 residues. Germline CDR1 reads SQVTM; CDR2 reads ANQGSEA. The CDR3 loop is CSAEGGANTGELFF. CDR3 sequence (DNA): TGCAGCGCTGAGGGGGGGGCGAACACCGGGGAGCTGTTTTTT.

This clone was counted between two and nine times. V usage is TRBV15 and J usage is TRBJ2-1; D is ambiguous. This CDR3 contains 15 residues. V was shortened by 5 bases and J by 4 bases, with 15 bases between the two germline ends. CDR1 LNHNV and CDR2 YYDKDF come from the germline V gene (reference sequence). The CDR3 spells CATSPRWPLYNEQFF. The CDR3 nucleotides are TGTGCCACCAGCCCCCGTTGGCCCCTATACAATGAGCAGTTCTTC.

The V gene is TRBV18, the J gene TRBJ2-2; 8 bases match TRBD1. The V segment lost 4 bases and the J segment 0 bases; nucleotides outside the gene matches: 1. The CDR3 is 15 residues long. Germline V gene data show CDR1 as KGHSH and CDR2 as LQKENI. The CDR3 sequence: CASSLGQANTGELFF. The CDR3 DNA reads as TGTGCCAGCTCACTGGGACAGGCGAACACCGGGGAGCTGTTTTTT.